The 7 T cell receptor beta chains presented below share a single source sample, sequenced in a study of blood T cell repertoires in COVID-19. The method was immunoSEQ multiplex PCR; TCRdb's version includes in-frame clones alone and lacks a portion of them. The top ten clones hold roughly 1.9% of a sample with a few hundred thousand clones, about four fifths of them seen once. The sequencing sample was made of peripheral blood. These receptors originate from a man younger than 45 who had recovered from COVID-19.

CDR3: CASQGAANTGELFF. CDR3 DNA sequence: TGCGCCAGCCAGGGGGCGGCAAACACCGGGGAGCTGTTTTTT. The V and J genes are TRBV5-1 and TRBJ2-2; 8 bases agree with TRBD1. With V trimmed by 7 bases and J by 2 bases, 4 bases remained unmatched. The CDR3 covers 14 residues. CDR1 and CDR2 (germline): SGHRS, YFSETQ.

V and J are TRBV5-5 and TRBJ1-2; no definite D call. The V end lost 0 bases, the J end lost 1 base, and 10 bases lay between the germline ends. This CDR3 is built from 15 residues. The germline gives CDR1 SGHKS, CDR2 YYEKEE (reference sequence). The CDR3 region is CASSLEGLGNYGYTF. The CDR3 nucleotides read TGTGCCAGCAGCTTGGAAGGACTGGGTAACTATGGCTACACCTTC.

This rearrangement joins TRBV6-5 to TRBJ2-7; D is uncertain. The CDR3 totals 15 residues. Germline V gene lookup returns CDR1 MNHEY and CDR2 SVGAGI. V lost 6 bases and J lost 1, with 16 bases in between. The CDR3 DNA reads TGTGCCAGCAGCGATATCCCGACGAGGTCCTACGAGCAGTACTTC. This encodes CASSDIPTRSYEQYF.

This clone was seen only once. V is TRBV2 and J is TRBJ2-5; tentatively, D is TRBD1 (7 bases). Per the germline V gene, CDR1 is SNHLY and CDR2 is FYNNEI. The CDR3 is 12 residues long. V lost 8 bases to trimming and J lost 7 bases, with 14 bases between them. The CDR3 nucleotides read TGTGCCAGCCAAGTCCAGGGGGGGACCCAGTACTTC. Residues: CASQVQGGTQYF. Supplemented by reference TRBV2 and TRBJ2-5, the full variable domain reads EPEVTQTPSHQVTQMGQEVILRCVPISNHLYFYWYRQILGQKVEFLVSFYNNEISEKSEIFDDQFSVERPDGSNFTLKIRSTKLEDSAMYFCASQVQGGTQYFGPGTRLLVL.

DNA for the CDR3: TGTGCCAGTAACCCGGGGAATTACTATGGCTACACCTTC. Its translation: CASNPGNYYGYTF. This chain connects TRBV19 to TRBJ1-2; D remains unclear. Per the germline V gene, CDR1 is LNHDA and CDR2 is SQIVND (reference sequence). Trimming stripped 7 bases from V and 3 bases from J, with 12 bases between. The CDR3 has 13 amino acids.

This clone was counted once. DNA of the CDR3: TGTGCCAGCGTCGAGCCGGCTAGCGGGGGAACCGGGGAGCTGTTTTTT. It encodes CASVEPASGGTGELFF. The chain combines TRBV2 with TRBJ2-2, with 10 nucleotides matching TRBD2. Unmatched junction bases numbered 11, after V lost 8 bases and J lost 5 bases. The CDR3 runs to 16 residues. From germline, CDR1 is SNHLY and CDR2 FYNNEI.

V usage is TRBV6-5 and J usage is TRBJ2-1, with 7 nucleotides matching TRBD2. V trimming: 6 bases; J trimming: 4 bases; junction bases outside the gene matches: 9. The CDR3 is 15 amino acids. Germline V lookup: CDR1 MNHEY, CDR2 SVGAGI. The CDR3 DNA is TGTGCCAGCAGCATCGTAGCGGGTGATTACAATGAGCAGTTCTTC. Translation: CASSIVAGDYNEQFF.